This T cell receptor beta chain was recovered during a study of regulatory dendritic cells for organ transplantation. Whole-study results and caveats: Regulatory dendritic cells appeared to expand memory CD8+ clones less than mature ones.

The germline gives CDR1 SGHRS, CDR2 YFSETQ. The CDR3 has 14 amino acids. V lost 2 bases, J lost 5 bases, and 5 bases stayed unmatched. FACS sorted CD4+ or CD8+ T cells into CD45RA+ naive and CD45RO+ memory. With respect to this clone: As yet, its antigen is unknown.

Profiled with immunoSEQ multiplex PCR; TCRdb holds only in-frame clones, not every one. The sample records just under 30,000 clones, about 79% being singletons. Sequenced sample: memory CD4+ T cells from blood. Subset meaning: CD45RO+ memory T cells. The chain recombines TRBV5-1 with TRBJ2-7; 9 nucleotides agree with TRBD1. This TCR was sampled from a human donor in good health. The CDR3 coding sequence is TGCGCCAGCAGCTTAGGAACAGGGGGCGACGAGCAGTACTTC. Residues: CASSLGTGGDEQYF. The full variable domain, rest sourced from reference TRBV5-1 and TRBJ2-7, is KAGVTQTPRYLIKTRGQQVTLSCSPISGHRSVSWYQQTPGQGLQFLFEYFSETQRNKGNFPGRFSGRQFSNSRSEMNVSTLELGDSALYLCASSLGTGGDEQYFGPGTRLTVT.